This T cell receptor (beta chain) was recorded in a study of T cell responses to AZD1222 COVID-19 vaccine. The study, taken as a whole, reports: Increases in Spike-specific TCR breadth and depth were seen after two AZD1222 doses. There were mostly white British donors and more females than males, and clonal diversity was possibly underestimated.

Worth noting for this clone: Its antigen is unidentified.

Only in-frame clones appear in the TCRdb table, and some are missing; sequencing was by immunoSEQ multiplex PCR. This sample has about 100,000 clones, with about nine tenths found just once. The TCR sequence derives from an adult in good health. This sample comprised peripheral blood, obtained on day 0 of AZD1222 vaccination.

The CDR3 loop is CASSYSRMNTEAFF. CDR3 bases: TGTGCCAGTAGTTACAGCCGAATGAACACTGAAGCTTTCTTT. This chain joins TRBV19 and TRBJ1-1; D remains ambiguous. Germline values: CDR1 LNHDA, CDR2 SQIVND (reference sequence). Trimming cost V 5 bases and J 0 bases, with 10 bases left between them. The CDR3 has 14 residues. Filled out from reference TRBV19 and TRBJ1-1, the complete variable domain reads DGGITQSPKYLFRKEGQNVTLSCEQNLNHDAMYWYRQDPGQGLRLIYYSQIVNDFQKGDIAEGYSVSREKKESFPLTVTSAQKNPTAFYLCASSYSRMNTEAFFGQGTRLTVV.